A selection of T cell receptor beta chains follows, all from one sample in a study of identical twins. One entry per CDR3 protein, called by TCRdb with MiXCR from the 5' RACE reads. The sample records fewer than 550,000 distinct CDR3 sequences, 13% to 15% being singletons. These data were also reused for a study on yellow fever vaccine responses in identical twins.

Sequenced material: CD4+ T cells sorted from blood. These receptor sequences come from a woman aged 18-29 years in good health. Each CDR3 is given without its conserved first and last residue. The order of the fields is J gene, V gene, CDR3 protein.

j_gene: TRBJ2-5
v_gene: TRBV29-1
CDR3aa: SAQPLGETQY

j_gene: TRBJ1-5
v_gene: TRBV28
CDR3aa: ASSLLVDPRNQPQH

j_gene: TRBJ1-2
v_gene: TRBV11-2
CDR3aa: ASSLDLTDRVHT

j_gene: TRBJ1-1
v_gene: TRBV3-1
CDR3aa: ASSPKGQGLTEAF

j_gene: TRBJ1-2
v_gene: TRBV7-8
CDR3aa: ASSPREGYYGYT

j_gene: TRBJ1-2
v_gene: TRBV20-1
CDR3aa: SASWDRAGGYT

j_gene: TRBJ1-1
v_gene: TRBV4-1
CDR3aa: ASSQVVGRNTEAF

j_gene: TRBJ2-1
v_gene: TRBV20-1
CDR3aa: SARDLAERPNEQF

j_gene: TRBJ2-5
v_gene: TRBV5-4
CDR3aa: ASKVAGIETQY

j_gene: TRBJ2-1
v_gene: TRBV5-5
CDR3aa: ASSLESAPKQF

j_gene: TRBJ2-1
v_gene: TRBV5-1
CDR3aa: ASSLLNNEQF

j_gene: TRBJ2-1
v_gene: TRBV27
CDR3aa: ASSPDRGTNEQF

j_gene: TRBJ2-1
v_gene: TRBV12-3/TRBV12-4
CDR3aa: AFSFEGTRDYRNVGQF

j_gene: TRBJ2-3
v_gene: TRBV20-1
CDR3aa: SARDPPGGSYHTQY

j_gene: TRBJ1-1
v_gene: TRBV11-2
CDR3aa: ASSLGIGEGAF

j_gene: TRBJ2-1
v_gene: TRBV12-3/TRBV12-4
CDR3aa: ASRGRDEQF

j_gene: TRBJ2-5
v_gene: TRBV20-1
CDR3aa: SARAALAGAETQY

j_gene: TRBJ2-1
v_gene: TRBV10-1
CDR3aa: ASSERGLAVDEQF

j_gene: TRBJ2-7
v_gene: TRBV20-1
CDR3aa: SASMNTGYEQY

j_gene: TRBJ2-1
v_gene: TRBV10-3
CDR3aa: AISESRVAGALEQF

j_gene: TRBJ2-2
v_gene: TRBV24-1
CDR3aa: ATSEVKGRAGELF

j_gene: TRBJ2-3
v_gene: TRBV6-1
CDR3aa: ASRSQRADTDTQY

j_gene: TRBJ2-3
v_gene: TRBV7-6
CDR3aa: ASSPRLAGQTDTQY

j_gene: TRBJ2-1
v_gene: TRBV5-1
CDR3aa: ASSLAGTGGTNEQF

j_gene: TRBJ2-7
v_gene: TRBV2
CDR3aa: ASSREGLAGGMSYEQY

j_gene: TRBJ2-7
v_gene: TRBV6-1
CDR3aa: ASSARFDRVGMYEQY

j_gene: TRBJ1-5
v_gene: TRBV2
CDR3aa: ASSEQGPGQPQH

j_gene: TRBJ1-4
v_gene: TRBV5-1
CDR3aa: ASSLSTGAQVKLF

j_gene: TRBJ1-1
v_gene: TRBV3-1
CDR3aa: ASSQDGQGRRNTEAF

j_gene: TRBJ2-3
v_gene: TRBV29-1
CDR3aa: SVGGDTDTQY

j_gene: TRBJ2-7
v_gene: TRBV5-1
CDR3aa: ASSLFSSGRANYEQY

j_gene: TRBJ1-6
v_gene: TRBV14
CDR3aa: ASSQVGSSPLH

j_gene: TRBJ1-1
v_gene: TRBV5-1
CDR3aa: ASSLVPTGSRTEAF

j_gene: TRBJ2-5
v_gene: TRBV3-1
CDR3aa: ASSQGPAGGQETQY

j_gene: TRBJ1-6
v_gene: TRBV3-1
CDR3aa: ASSQETGYVSPLH

j_gene: TRBJ1-6
v_gene: TRBV5-1
CDR3aa: ASSPGTAFNSPLH

j_gene: TRBJ1-4
v_gene: TRBV3-1
CDR3aa: AAQAGNEKLF

j_gene: TRBJ1-1
v_gene: TRBV5-1
CDR3aa: ASSLGTQNTEAF

j_gene: TRBJ2-4
v_gene: TRBV20-1
CDR3aa: SATLQGDKNIQY

j_gene: TRBJ2-1
v_gene: TRBV5-1
CDR3aa: ASSLAGADPPTYNEQF

j_gene: TRBJ2-2
v_gene: TRBV18
CDR3aa: ASSPYQRNTGELF

j_gene: TRBJ2-1
v_gene: TRBV6-1
CDR3aa: ASTSGTWFHEQF

j_gene: TRBJ1-1
v_gene: TRBV28
CDR3aa: ASSPVFGLNTEAF

j_gene: TRBJ2-1
v_gene: TRBV11-2
CDR3aa: ASSFWGEGGEQF